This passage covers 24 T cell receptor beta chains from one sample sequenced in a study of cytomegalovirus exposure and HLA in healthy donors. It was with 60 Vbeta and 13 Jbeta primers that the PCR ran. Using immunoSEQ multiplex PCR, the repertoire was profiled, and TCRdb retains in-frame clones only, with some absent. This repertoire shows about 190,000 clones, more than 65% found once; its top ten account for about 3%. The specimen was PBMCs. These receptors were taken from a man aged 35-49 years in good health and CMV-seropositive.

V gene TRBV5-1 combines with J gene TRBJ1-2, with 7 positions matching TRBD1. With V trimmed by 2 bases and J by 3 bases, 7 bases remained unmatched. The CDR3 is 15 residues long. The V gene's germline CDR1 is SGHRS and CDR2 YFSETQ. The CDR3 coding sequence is TGCGCCAGCAGCTTAAGACAGGGAGGCGACTATGGCTACACCTTC. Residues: CASSLRQGGDYGYTF.

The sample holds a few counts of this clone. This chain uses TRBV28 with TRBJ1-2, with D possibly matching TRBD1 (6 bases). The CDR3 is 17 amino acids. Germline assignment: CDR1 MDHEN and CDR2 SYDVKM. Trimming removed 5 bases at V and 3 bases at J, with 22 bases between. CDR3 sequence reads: CASSPWTAAPTDYGYTF. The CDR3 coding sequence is TGTGCCAGCAGTCCGTGGACAGCCGCCCCCACTGACTATGGCTACACCTTC.

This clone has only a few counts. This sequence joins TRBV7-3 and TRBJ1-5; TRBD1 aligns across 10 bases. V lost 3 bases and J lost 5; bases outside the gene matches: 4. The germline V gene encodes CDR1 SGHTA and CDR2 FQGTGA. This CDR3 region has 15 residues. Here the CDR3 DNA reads TGTGCCAGCAGCTTGACAGGGACAGGGGATCAGCCCCAGCATTTT. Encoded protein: CASSLTGTGDQPQHF.

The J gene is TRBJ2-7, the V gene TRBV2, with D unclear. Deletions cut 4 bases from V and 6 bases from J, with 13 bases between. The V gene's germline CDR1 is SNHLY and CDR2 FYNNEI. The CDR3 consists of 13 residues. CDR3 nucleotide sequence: TGTGCCAGCAGTGCCGCTGAGGTTCGCGAGCAGTACTTC. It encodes CASSAAEVREQYF.

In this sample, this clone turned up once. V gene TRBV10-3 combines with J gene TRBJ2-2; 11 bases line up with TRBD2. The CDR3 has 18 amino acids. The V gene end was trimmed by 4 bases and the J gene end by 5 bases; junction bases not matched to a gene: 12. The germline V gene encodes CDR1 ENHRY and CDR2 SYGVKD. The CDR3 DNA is TGTGCCATCAGTGTTGGGGTAGCGGGGGGGCCGGAGACCGGGGAGCTGTTTTTT. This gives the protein CAISVGVAGGPETGELFF.

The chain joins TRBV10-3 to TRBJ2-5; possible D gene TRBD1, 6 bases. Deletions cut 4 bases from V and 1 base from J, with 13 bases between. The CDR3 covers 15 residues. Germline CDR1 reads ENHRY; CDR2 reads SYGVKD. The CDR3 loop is CAISVGQGTQETQYF. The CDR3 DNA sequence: TGTGCCATCAGTGTAGGGCAGGGGACCCAAGAGACCCAGTACTTC.

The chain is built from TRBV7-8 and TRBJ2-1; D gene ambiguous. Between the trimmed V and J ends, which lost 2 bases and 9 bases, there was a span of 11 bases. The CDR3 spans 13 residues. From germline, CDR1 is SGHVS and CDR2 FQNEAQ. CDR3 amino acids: CASSLTEPREQFF. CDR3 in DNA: TGTGCCAGCAGCTTAACAGAACCGCGTGAGCAGTTCTTC.

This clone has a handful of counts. The CDR3 coding sequence is TGTGCCAGCAGACAATTTCCGGGACTAGCGGATCACAATGAGCAGTTCTTC. Translating gives CASRQFPGLADHNEQFF. The chain has TRBV7-9 and TRBJ2-1, with 11 bases identical to TRBD2. V lost 6 bases and J lost 5; bases outside the gene matches: 12. Germline values: CDR1 SEHNR, CDR2 FQNEAQ (reference sequence). The CDR3 has 17 residues. Supplemented by reference TRBV7-9 and TRBJ2-1, the full variable domain reads DTGVSQNPRHKITKRGQNVTFRCDPISEHNRLYWYRQTLGQGPEFLTYFQNEAQLEKSRLLSDRFSAERPKGSFSTLEIQRTEQGDSAMYLCASRQFPGLADHNEQFFGPGTRLTVL.

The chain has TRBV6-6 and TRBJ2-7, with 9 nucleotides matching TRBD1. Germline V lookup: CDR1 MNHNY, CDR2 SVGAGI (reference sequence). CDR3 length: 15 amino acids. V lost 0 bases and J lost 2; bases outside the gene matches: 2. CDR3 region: CASSYSGTGTYEQYF. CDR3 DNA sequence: TGTGCCAGCAGTTACTCCGGGACAGGGACCTACGAGCAGTACTTC.

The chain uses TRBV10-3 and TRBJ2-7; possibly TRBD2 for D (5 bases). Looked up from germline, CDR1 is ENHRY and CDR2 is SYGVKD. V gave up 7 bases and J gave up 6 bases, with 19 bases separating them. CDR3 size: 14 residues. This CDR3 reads CAITGVREFSEQYF. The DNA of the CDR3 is TGTGCCATCACCGGGGTGAGGGAGTTCAGCGAGCAGTACTTC.

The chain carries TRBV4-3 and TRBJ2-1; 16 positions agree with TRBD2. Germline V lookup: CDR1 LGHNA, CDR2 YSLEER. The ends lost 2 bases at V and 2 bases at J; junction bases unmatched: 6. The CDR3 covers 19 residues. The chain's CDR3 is CASSQTGLAGGIAYNEQFF. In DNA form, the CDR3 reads TGCGCCAGCAGCCAAACGGGACTAGCGGGAGGGATAGCCTACAATGAGCAGTTCTTC.

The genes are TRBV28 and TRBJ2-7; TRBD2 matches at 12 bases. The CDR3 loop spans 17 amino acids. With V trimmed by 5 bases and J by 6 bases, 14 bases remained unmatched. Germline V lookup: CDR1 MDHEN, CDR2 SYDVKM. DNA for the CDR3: TGTGCCAGCAGTCTAACGGCGCCGACTAGCGGGAGATTCGAGCAGTACTTC. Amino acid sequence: CASSLTAPTSGRFEQYF.

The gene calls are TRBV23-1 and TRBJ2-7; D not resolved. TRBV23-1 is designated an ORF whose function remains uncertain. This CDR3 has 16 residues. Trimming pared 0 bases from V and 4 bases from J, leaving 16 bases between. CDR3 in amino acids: CASSQSGLFSPYEQYF. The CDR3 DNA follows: TGCGCCAGCAGTCAATCTGGTCTATTTAGTCCGTACGAGCAGTACTTC.

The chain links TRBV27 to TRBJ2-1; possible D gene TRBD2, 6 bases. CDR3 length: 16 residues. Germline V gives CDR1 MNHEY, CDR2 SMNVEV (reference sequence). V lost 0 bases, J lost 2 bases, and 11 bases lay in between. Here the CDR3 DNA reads TGTGCCAGCAGTTTATCCGGGCGGGGCCCCTACAATGAGCAGTTCTTC. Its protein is CASSLSGRGPYNEQFF.

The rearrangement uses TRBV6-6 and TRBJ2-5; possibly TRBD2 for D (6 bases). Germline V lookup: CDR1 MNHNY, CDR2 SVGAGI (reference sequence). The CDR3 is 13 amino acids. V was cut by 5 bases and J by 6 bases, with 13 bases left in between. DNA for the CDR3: TGTGCCAGCAGTCTCACTAGCCGGCAGACCCAGTACTTC. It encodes CASSLTSRQTQYF.

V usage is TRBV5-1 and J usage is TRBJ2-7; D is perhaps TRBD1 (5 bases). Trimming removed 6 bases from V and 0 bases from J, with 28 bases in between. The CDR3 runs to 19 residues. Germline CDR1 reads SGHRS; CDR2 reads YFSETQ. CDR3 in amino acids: CASTPQPLPGILLSYEQYF. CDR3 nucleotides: TGCGCCAGCACTCCCCAGCCACTCCCAGGGATACTTCTCTCCTACGAGCAGTACTTC.

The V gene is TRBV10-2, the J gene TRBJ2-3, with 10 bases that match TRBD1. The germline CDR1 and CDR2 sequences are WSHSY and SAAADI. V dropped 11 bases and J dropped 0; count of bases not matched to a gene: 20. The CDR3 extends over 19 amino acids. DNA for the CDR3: TGCGCCGGGATACTCGGACAGGGGGGAGAGGATTTGAGCACAGATACGCAGTATTTT. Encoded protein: CAGILGQGGEDLSTDTQYF.

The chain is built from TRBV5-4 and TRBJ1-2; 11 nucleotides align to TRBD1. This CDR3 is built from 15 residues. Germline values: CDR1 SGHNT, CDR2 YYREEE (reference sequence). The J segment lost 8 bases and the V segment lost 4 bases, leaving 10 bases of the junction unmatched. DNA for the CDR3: TGTGCCAGCAGCAGATGGGACAGGGGGTTTGAGGGCTACACCTTC. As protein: CASSRWDRGFEGYTF.

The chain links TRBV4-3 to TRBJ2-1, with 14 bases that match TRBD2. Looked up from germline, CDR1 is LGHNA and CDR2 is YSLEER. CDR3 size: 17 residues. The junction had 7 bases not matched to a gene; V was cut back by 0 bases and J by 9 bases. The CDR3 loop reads CASSQDAGLAGVGEQFF. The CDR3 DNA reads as TGCGCCAGCAGCCAAGATGCGGGACTAGCGGGAGTTGGTGAGCAGTTCTTC.

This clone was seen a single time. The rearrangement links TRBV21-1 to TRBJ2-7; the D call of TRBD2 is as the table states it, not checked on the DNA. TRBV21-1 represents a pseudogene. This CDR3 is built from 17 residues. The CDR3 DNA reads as TGTGCCAGCAGCAAAGCCACACGACTAGCGGGACTACACGAGCAGTACTTC. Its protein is CASSKATRLAGLHEQYF.

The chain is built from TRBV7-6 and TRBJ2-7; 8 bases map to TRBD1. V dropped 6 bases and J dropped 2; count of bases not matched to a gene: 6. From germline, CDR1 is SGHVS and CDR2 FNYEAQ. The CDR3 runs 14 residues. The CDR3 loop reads CASRAGQGPYEQYF. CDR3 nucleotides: TGTGCCAGCAGGGCCGGACAGGGACCCTACGAGCAGTACTTC.

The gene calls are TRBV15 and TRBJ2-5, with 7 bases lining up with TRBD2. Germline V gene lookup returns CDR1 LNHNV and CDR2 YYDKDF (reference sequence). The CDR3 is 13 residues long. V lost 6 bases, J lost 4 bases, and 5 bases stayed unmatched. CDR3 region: CATRIGGRETQYF. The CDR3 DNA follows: TGTGCCACCAGGATTGGCGGGAGAGAGACCCAGTACTTC.

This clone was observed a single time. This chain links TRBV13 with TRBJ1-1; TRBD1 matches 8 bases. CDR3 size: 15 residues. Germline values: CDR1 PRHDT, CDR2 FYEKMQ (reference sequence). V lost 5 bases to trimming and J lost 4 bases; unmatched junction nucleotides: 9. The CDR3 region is CASSLLGQGSTEAFF. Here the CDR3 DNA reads TGTGCCAGCAGCCTCCTCGGACAGGGAAGCACTGAAGCTTTCTTT.

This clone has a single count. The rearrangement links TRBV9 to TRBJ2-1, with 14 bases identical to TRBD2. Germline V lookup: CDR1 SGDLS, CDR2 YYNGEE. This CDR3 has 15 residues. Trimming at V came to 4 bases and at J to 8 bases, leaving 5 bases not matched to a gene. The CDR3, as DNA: TGTGCCAGCAGCACAGGGACTAGCGGGAGCGATGAGCAGTTCTTC. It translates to CASSTGTSGSDEQFF.